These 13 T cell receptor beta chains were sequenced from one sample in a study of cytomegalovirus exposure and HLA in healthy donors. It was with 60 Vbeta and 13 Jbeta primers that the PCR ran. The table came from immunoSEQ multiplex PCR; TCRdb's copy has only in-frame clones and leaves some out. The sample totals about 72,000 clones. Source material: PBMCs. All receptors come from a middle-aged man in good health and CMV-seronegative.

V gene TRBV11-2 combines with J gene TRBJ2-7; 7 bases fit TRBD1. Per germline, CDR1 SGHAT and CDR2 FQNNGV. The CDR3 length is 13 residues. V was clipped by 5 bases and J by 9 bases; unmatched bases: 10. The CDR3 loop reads CASSRDSLGGQYF. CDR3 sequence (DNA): TGTGCCAGCAGCCGGGACAGCCTGGGCGGGCAGTACTTC.

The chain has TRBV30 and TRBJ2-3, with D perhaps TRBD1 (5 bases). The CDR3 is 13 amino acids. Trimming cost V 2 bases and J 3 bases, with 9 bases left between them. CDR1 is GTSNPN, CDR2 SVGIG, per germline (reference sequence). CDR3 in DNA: TGTGCCTGGAGTATAGGGGAAACAGATACGCAGTATTTT. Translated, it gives CAWSIGETDTQYF.

Here the CDR3 reads CASSEPGVETQYF. Here the CDR3 DNA reads TGTGCCAGCAGTGAACCAGGGGTAGAGACCCAGTACTTC. J is TRBJ2-5 and V is TRBV25-1, with a possible D match to TRBD1 (6 bases). The ends were cut back, 2 bases at V and 4 bases at J, with 8 bases in the middle. The germline gives CDR1 MGHDK, CDR2 SYGVNS. This CDR3 has 13 amino acids.

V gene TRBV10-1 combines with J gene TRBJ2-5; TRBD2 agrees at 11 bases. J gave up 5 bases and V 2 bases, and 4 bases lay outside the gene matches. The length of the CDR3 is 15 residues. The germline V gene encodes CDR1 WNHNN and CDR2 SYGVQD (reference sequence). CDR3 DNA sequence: TGCGCCAGCAGTGAGCTAGCGGGGGGCCCGGAGACCCAGTACTTC. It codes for CASSELAGGPETQYF.

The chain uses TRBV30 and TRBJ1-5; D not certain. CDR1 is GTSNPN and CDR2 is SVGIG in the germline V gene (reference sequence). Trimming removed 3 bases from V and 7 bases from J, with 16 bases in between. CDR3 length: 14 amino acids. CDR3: CAWSSGREEQPQHF. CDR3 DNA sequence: TGTGCCTGGAGCTCTGGAAGGGAGGAGCAGCCCCAGCATTTT.

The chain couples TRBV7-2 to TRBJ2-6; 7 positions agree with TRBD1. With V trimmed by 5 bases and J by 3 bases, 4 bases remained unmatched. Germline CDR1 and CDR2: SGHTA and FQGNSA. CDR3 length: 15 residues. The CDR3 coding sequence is TGTGCCAGCAGCCTTTACAGGGGTGGGGCCAACGTCCTGACTTTC. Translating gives CASSLYRGGANVLTF.

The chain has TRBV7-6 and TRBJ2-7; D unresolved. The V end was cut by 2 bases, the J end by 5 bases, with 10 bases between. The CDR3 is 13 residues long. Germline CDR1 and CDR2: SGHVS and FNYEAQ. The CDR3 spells CASSLTAGHEQYF. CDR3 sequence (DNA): TGTGCCAGCAGCTTAACAGCCGGTCACGAGCAGTACTTC.

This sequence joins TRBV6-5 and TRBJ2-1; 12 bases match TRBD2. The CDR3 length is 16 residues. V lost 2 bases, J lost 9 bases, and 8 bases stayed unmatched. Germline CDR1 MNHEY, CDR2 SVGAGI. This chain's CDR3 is CASSYEPSGGVSEQFF. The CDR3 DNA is TGTGCCAGCAGTTACGAACCTAGCGGGGGGGTCAGTGAGCAGTTCTTC.

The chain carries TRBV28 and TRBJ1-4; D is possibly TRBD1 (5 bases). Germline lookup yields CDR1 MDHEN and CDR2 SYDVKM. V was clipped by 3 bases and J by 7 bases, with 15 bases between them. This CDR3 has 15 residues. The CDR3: CASSFGGGVSEKLFF. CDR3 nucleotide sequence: TGTGCCAGCAGTTTCGGCGGGGGTGTGAGTGAAAAACTGTTTTTT.

The CDR3 sequence: CSGGRTGGSRGGETQYF. The CDR3 DNA is TGCAGCGGGGGCCGGACAGGGGGTTCTCGAGGGGGAGAGACCCAGTACTTC. The J gene is TRBJ2-5, the V gene TRBV29-1; 10 bases are a match to TRBD1. The CDR3 has 17 amino acids. Germline lookup yields CDR1 SQVTM and CDR2 ANQGSEA. J gave up 4 bases and V 7 bases, and 18 bases lay outside the gene matches.

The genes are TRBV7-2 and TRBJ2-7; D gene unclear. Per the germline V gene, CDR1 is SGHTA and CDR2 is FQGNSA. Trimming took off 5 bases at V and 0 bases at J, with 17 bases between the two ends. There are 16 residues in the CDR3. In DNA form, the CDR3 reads TGTGCCAGCAGCCCACAGTCGGAAATTAGCTCCTACGAGCAGTACTTC. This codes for CASSPQSEISSYEQYF.

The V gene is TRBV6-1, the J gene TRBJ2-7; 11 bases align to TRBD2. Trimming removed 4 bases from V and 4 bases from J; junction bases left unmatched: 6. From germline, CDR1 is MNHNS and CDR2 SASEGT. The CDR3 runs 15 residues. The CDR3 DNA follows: TGTGCCAGCAGTGTCCTCCCTAGCGGGGGGTACGAGCAGTACTTC. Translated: CASSVLPSGGYEQYF.

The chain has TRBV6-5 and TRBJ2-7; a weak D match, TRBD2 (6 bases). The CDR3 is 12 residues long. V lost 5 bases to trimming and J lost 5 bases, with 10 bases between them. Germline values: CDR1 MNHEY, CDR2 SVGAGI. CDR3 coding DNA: TGTGCCAGCAGTGGAGGGACGGACGAGCAGTACTTC. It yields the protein CASSGGTDEQYF.